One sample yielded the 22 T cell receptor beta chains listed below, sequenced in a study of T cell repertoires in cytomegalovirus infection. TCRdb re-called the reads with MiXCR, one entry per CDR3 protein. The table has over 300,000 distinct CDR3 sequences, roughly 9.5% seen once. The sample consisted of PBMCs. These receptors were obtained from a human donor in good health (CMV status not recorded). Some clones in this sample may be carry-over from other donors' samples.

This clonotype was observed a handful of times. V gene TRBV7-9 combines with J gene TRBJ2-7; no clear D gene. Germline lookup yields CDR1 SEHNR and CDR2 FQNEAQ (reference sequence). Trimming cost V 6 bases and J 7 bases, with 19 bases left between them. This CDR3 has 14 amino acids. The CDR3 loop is CASSPPGPSREQYF. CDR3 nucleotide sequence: TGTGCCAGCAGTCCCCCGGGCCCTTCGCGGGAGCAGTACTTC.

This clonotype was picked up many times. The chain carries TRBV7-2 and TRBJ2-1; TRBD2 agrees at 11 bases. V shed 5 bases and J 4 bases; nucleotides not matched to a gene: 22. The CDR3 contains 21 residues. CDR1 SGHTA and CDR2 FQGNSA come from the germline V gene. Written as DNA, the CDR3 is TGTGCCAGCAGCCCGCGCCAACTAGCGGGAGATCGAGGGGGAAGTTACAATGAGCAGTTCTTC. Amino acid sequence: CASSPRQLAGDRGGSYNEQFF.

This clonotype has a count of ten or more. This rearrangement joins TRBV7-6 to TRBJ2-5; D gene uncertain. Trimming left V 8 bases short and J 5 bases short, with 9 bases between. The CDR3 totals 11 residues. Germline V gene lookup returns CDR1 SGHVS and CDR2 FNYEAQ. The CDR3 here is CASRPAETQYF. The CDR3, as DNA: TGTGCCAGCCGACCAGCGGAGACCCAGTACTTC.

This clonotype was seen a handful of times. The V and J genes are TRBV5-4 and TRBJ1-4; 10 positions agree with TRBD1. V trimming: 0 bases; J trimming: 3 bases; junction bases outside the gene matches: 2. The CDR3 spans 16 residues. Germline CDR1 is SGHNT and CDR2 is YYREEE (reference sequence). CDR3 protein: CASSLEGQGPNEKLFF. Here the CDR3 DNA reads TGTGCCAGCAGCTTGGAGGGACAGGGGCCTAATGAAAAACTGTTTTTT.

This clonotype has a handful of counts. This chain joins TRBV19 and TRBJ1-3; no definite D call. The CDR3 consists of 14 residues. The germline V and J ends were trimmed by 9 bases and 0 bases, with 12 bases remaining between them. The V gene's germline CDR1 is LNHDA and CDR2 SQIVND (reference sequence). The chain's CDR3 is CASQTDTSGNTIYF. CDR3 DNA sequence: TGTGCCAGCCAGACGGATACCTCTGGAAACACCATATATTTT.

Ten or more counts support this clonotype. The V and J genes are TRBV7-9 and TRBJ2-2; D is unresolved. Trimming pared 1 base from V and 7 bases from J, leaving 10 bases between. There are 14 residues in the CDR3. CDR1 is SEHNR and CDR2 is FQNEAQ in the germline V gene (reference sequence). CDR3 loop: CASSLDGVDGELFF. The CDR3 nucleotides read TGTGCCAGCAGCTTAGATGGTGTGGACGGGGAGCTGTTTTTT. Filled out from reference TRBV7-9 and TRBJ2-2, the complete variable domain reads DTGVSQNPRHKITKRGQNVTFRCDPISEHNRLYWYRQTLGQGPEFLTYFQNEAQLEKSRLLSDRFSAERPKGSFSTLEIQRTEQGDSAMYLCASSLDGVDGELFFGEGSRLTVL.

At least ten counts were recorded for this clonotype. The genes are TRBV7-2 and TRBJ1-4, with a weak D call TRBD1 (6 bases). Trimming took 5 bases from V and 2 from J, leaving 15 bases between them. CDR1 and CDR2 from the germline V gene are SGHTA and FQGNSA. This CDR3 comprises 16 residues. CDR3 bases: TGTGCCAGCAGCCAAAGCGGGGGCAGGACTAATGAAAAACTGTTTTTT. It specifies CASSQSGGRTNEKLFF.

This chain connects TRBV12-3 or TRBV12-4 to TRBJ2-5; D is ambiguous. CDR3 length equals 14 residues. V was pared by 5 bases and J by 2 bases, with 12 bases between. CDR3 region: CASSIPGRQETQYF. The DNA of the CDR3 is TGTGCCAGCAGTATCCCGGGTCGTCAAGAGACCCAGTACTTC.

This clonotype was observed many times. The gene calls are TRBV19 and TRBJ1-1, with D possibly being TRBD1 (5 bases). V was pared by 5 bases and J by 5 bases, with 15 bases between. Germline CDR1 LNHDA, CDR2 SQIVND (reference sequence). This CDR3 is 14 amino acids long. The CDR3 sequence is CASSPGGYDTEAFF. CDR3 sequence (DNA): TGTGCCAGTAGTCCCGGGGGGTATGATACTGAAGCTTTCTTT.

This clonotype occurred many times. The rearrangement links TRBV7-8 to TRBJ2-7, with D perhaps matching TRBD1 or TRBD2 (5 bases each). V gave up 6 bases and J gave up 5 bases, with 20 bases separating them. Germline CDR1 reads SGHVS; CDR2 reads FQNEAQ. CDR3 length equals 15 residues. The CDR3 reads CASSQDGATMNEQYF. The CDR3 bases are TGTGCCAGCAGTCAGGACGGGGCGACTATGAACGAGCAGTACTTC.

The CDR3 loop reads CASSLRWGQKTNYGYTF. For the CDR3, the DNA is TGTGCCAGCAGCCTAAGGTGGGGACAGAAGACTAACTATGGCTACACCTTC. The chain recombines TRBV28 with TRBJ1-2, with TRBD1 matching over 7 bases. V dropped 6 bases and J dropped 0; count of bases not matched to a gene: 13. Germline CDR1 MDHEN, CDR2 SYDVKM. This CDR3 has 17 residues.

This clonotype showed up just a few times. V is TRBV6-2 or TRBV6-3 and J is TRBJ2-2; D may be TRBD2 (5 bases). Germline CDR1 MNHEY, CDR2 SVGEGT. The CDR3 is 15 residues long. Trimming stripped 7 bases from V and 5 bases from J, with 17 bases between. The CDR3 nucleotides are TGTGCCAGCACCACGGGAACTACCTTTACCGGGGAGCTGTTTTTT. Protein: CASTTGTTFTGELFF.

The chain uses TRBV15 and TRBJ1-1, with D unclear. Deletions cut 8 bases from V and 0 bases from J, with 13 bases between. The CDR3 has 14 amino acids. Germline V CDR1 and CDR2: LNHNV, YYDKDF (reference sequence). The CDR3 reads CATQTDGLNTEAFF. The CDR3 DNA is TGTGCCACCCAAACGGACGGACTGAACACTGAAGCTTTCTTT.

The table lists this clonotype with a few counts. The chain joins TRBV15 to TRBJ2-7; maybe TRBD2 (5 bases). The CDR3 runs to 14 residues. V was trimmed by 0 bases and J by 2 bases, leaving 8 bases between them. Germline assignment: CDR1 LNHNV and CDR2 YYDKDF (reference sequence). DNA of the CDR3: TGTGCCACCAGCAGAGATGGAGGAGCCTACGAGCAGTACTTC. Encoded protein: CATSRDGGAYEQYF.

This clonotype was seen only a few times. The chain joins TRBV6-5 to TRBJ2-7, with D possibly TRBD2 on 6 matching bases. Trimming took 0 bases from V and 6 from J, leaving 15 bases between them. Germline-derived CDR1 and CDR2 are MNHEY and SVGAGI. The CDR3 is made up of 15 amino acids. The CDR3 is CASSYSVGDFGEQYF. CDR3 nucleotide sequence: TGTGCCAGCAGTTACTCGGTAGGGGACTTTGGCGAGCAGTACTTC.

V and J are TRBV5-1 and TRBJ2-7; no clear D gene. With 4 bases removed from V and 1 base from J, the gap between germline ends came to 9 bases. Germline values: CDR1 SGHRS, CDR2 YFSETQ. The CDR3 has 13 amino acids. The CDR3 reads CASSARLSYEQYF. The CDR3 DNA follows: TGCGCCAGCAGCGCCAGATTGTCCTACGAGCAGTACTTC.

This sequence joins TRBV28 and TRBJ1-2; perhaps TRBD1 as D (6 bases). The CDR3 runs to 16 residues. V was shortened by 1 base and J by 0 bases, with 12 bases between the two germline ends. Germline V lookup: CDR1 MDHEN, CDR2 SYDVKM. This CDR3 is CASSLSRQVPNYGYTF. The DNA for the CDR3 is TGTGCCAGCAGTTTATCTAGACAGGTGCCTAACTATGGCTACACCTTC.

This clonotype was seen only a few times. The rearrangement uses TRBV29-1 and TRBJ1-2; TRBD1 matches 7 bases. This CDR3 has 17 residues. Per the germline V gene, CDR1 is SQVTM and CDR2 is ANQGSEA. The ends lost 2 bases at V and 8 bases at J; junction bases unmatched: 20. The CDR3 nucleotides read TGCAGCGTTGAATGGAATTCGCGGGACAGTCCTTTGGGGGGCTACACCTTC. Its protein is CSVEWNSRDSPLGGYTF.

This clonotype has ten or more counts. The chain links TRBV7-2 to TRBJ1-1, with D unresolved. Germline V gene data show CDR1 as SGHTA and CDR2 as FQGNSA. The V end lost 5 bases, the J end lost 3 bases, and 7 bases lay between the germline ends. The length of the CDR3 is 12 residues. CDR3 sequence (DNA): TGTGCCAGCAGCGACACTCACACTGAAGCTTTCTTT. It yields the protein CASSDTHTEAFF.

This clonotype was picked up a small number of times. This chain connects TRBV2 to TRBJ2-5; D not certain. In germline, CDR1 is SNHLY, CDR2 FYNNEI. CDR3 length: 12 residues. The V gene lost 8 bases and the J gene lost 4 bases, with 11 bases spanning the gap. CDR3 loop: CASSRHGETQYF. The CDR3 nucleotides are TGTGCCAGCTCCCGACACGGAGAGACCCAGTACTTC.

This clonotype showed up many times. The DNA for the CDR3 is TGTGCCAGCAGCTTCCCCGGGACAGGGGAAGAGACCCAGTACTTC. It yields the protein CASSFPGTGEETQYF. The chain is built from TRBV7-2 and TRBJ2-5; 10 positions match TRBD1. The CDR3 is 15 amino acids. V lost 3 bases and J lost 3; bases outside the gene matches: 4. Germline values: CDR1 SGHTA, CDR2 FQGNSA.

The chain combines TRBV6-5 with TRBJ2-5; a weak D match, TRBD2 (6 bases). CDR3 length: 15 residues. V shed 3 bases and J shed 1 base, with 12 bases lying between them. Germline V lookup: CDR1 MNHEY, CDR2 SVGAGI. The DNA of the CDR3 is TGTGCCAGCAGTTATCATCCGACTAGCCAAGAGACCCAGTACTTC. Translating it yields CASSYHPTSQETQYF.